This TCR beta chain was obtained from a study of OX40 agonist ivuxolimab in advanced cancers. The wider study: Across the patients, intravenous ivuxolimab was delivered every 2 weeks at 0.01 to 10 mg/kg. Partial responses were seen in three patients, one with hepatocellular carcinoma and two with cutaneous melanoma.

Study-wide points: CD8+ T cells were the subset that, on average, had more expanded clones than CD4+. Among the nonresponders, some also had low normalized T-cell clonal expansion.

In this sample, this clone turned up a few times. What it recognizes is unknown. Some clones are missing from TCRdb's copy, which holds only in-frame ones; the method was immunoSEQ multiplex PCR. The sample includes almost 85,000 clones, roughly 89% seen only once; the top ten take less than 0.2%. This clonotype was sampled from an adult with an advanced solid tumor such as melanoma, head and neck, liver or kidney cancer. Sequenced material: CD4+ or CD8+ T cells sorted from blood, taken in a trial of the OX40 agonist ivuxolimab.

CDR3 sequence: CASSLVGRGDQETQYF. DNA of the CDR3: TGCGCCAGCAGCTTGGTAGGCAGGGGGGACCAAGAGACCCAGTACTTC. V is TRBV5-1 and J is TRBJ2-5, with a weak D call TRBD1 (7 bases). Germline V gene sequence: CDR1 SGHRS, CDR2 YFSETQ. The CDR3 runs 16 residues. The ends were cut back, 0 bases at V and 0 bases at J, with 12 bases in the middle.